This TCR beta chain emerged from a study of blood T cell repertoires in COVID-19. Study in general: From the United States, Italy and Spain came samples of acute and convalescent COVID-19. T cells, B-cell-depleted T cells, or PBMCs supplied cDNA or gDNA.

This CDR3 contains 14 residues. CDR1 MDHEN and CDR2 SYDVKM come from the germline V gene. V was shortened by 3 bases and J by 6 bases, with 15 bases between the two germline ends. In the original processing: Nucleated cell number was recorded as an estimate derived from reference gene primer amplification. Profiling relied on immunoSEQ multiplex PCR, and the TCRdb table lists in-frame clones only, not all of them. That table is the source of V, J and clone size, and D and trimming were worked out from the DNA. The sample includes 250,000 to 300,000 clones, approximately 85% of them seen just once. The source material was peripheral blood. V is TRBV28 and J is TRBJ2-7; tentatively, D is TRBD2 (6 bases). The TCR originated in a man in his fifties with active or convalescent COVID-19. The CDR3 loop reads CASSFLNKGGEQYF. The CDR3 DNA sequence: TGTGCCAGCAGTTTCTTAAATAAGGGAGGCGAGCAGTACTTC.